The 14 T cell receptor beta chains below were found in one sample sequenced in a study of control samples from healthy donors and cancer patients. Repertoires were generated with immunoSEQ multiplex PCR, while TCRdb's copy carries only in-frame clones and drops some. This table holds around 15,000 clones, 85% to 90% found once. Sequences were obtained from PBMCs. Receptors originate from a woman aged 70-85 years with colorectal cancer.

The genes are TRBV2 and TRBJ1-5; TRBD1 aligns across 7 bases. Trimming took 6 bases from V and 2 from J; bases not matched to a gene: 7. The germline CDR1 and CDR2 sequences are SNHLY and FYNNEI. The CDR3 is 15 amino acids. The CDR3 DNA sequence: TGTGCCAGCAGAGGGACAGCCAGGGGCAATCAGCCCCAGCATTTT. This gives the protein CASRGTARGNQPQHF.

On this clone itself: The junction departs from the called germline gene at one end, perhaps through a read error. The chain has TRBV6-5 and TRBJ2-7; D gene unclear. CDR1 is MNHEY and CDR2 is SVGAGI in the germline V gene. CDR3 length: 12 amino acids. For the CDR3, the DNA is TGTGCCAGCAGTCCTGACGCGGACGATCAGTACTTC. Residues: CASSPDADDQYF.

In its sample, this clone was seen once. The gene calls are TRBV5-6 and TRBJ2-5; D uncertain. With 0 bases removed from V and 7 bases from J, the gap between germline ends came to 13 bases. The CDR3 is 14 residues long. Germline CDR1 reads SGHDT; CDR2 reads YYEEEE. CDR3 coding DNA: TGTGCCAGCAGCTTGGGGGTGGGGATGGGGACCCAGTACTTC. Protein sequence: CASSLGVGMGTQYF.

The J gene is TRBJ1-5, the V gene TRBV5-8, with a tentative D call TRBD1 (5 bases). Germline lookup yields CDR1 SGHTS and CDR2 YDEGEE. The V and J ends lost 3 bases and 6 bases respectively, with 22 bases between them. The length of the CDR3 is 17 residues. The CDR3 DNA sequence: TGTGCCAGCAGCTCCTCCCCCCCCCGTGGGGGAAGTCAGCCCCAGCATTTT. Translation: CASSSSPPRGGSQPQHF.

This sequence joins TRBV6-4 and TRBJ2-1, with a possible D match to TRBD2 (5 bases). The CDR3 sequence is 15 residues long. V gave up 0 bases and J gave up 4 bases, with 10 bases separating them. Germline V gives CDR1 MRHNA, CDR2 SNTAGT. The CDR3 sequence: CASSDSAGGYNEQFF. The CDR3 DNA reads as TGTGCCAGCAGTGACTCTGCGGGCGGGTACAATGAGCAGTTCTTC.

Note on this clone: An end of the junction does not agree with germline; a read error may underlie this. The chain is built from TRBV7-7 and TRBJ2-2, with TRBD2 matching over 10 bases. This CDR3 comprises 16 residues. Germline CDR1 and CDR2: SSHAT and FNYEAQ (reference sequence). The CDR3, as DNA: TGTGCTAGCAGCTTATCCGGGACTAGCGTAGGCGGGGAGCTGTTTTTT. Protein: CASSLSGTSVGGELFF.

The CDR3 sequence: CASSLIQRGEAFF. DNA for the CDR3: TGTGCCAGCAGTTTAATTCAGCGGGGTGAAGCTTTCTTT. The J gene is TRBJ1-1, the V gene TRBV27; D unresolved. Trimming removed 2 bases from V and 7 bases from J, with 11 bases in between. Germline CDR1 MNHEY, CDR2 SMNVEV (reference sequence). The CDR3 spans 13 residues.

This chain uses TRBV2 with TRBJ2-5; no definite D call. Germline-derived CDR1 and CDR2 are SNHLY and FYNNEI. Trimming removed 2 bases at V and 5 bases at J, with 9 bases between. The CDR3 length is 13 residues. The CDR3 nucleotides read TGTGCCAGCAGTGAATCCGGTGCGGAGACCCAGTACTTC. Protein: CASSESGAETQYF.

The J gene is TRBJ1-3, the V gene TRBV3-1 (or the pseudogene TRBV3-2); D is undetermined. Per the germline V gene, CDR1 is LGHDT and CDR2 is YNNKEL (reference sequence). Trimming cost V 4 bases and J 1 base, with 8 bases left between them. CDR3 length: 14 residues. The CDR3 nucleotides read TGTGCCAGCAGCCCGACTGGATCTGGAAACACCATATATTTT. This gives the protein CASSPTGSGNTIYF.

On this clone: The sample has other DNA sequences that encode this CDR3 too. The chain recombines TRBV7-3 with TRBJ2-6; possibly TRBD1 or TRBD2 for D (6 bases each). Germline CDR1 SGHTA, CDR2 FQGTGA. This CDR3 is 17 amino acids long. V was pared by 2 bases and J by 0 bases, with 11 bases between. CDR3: CASSLEGGGSGANVLTF. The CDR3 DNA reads TGTGCCAGCAGCTTAGAGGGGGGTGGCTCTGGGGCCAACGTCCTGACTTTC.

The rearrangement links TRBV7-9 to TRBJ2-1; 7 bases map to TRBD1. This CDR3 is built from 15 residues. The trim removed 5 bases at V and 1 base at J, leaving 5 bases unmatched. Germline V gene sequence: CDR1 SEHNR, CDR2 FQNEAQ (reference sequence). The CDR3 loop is CASSRQQGSYNEQFF. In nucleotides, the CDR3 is TGTGCCAGCAGCCGGCAACAGGGGTCCTACAATGAGCAGTTCTTC.

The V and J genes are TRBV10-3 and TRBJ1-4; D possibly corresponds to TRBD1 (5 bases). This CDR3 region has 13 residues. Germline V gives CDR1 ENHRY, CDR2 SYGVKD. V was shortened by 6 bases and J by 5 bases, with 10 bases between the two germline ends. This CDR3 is CAIRGTVNEKLFF. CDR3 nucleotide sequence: TGTGCCATCAGGGGGACGGTAAATGAAAAACTGTTTTTT.

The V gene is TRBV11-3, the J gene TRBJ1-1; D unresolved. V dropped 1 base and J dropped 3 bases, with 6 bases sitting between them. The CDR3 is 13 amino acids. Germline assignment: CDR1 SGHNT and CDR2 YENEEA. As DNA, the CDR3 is TGTGCCAGCAGCTTAGGGCGGGACACTGAAGCTTTCTTT. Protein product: CASSLGRDTEAFF.

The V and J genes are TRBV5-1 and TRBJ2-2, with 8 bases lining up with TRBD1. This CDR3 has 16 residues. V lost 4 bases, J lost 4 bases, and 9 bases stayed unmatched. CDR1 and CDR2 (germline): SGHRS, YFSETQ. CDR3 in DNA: TGCGCCAGCAGCCCCGCCCAGGGGGCCCCCACCGGGGAGCTGTTTTTT. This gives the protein CASSPAQGAPTGELFF. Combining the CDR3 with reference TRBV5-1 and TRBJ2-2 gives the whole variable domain KAGVTQTPRYLIKTRGQQVTLSCSPISGHRSVSWYQQTPGQGLQFLFEYFSETQRNKGNFPGRFSGRQFSNSRSEMNVSTLELGDSALYLCASSPAQGAPTGELFFGEGSRLTVL.